A selection of T cell receptor beta chains follows, all from one sample in a study of T cells in Graves' hyperthyroidism and ophthalmopathy. Each CDR3 protein is one row after TCRdb ran MiXCR on the multiplex PCR reads. The sample holds approximately 560,000 distinct CDR3 sequences, about 45% seen once. The sample comprised peripheral blood or thyroid tissue (not recorded which). These receptors originate from a woman aged 18-30 years with Graves' hyperthyroidism. CDR3s include the opening cysteine and the closing phenylalanine or tryptophan. D genes are given only for firm matches. Some rows have no size entry. The others give once, few or many, or a class for an expanded clone.

>TRBV20-1|-|TRBJ1-1|-
CSARGRAGNTEAFF
TGCAGTGCTAGAGGACGGGCAGGGAACACTGAAGCTTTCTTT
>TRBV10-3|-|TRBJ2-2|-
CASRSWGAGELFF
TGTGCCAGCAGATCGTGGGGCGCCGGGGAGCTGTTTTTT
>TRBV4-1|-|TRBJ2-7|-
CASSQVGRAYEQCF
TGCGCCAGCAGCCAAGTGGGTCGGGCCTACGAGCAGTGCTTC
>TRBV20-1|-|TRBJ2-7|-
CSAREGRSPGEQYF
TGCAGTGCTAGAGAGGGGAGGAGTCCGGGCGAGCAGTACTTC
>TRBV4-1|-|TRBJ2-7|few
CASSQEGQDYEQYF
TGCGCCAGCAGCCAAGAAGGCCAGGACTACGAGCAGTACTTC
>TRBV2|-|TRBJ2-2|-
CASSPRITGELFF
TGCGCCAGCAGCCCGCGGATTACCGGGGAGCTGTTTTTT
>TRBV10-3|-|TRBJ1-5|-
CAGGQSNQPQHF
TGTGCAGGTGGACAGAGCAATCAGCCCCAGCATTTT
>TRBV20-1|-|TRBJ1-2|-
CSARRTGIYGYTF
TGCAGTGCTAGAAGAACAGGGATCTATGGCTACACCTTC
>TRBV29-1|-|TRBJ2-7|-
CSARGGSYEQYF
TGCAGTGCTAGAGGAGGTTCCTACGAGCAGTACTTC
>TRBV29-1|-|TRBJ1-3|many
CSVGASSGNTIYF
TGCAGCGTTGGAGCGAGTTCTGGAAACACCATATATTTT
>TRBV20-1|-|TRBJ2-5|-
CSDPYSPEETQYF
TGCAGCGATCCCTACTCGCCAGAAGAGACCCAGTACTTC
>TRBV9|-|TRBJ1-2|-
CASSYNAGVYGCTF
TGTGCCAGCAGCTATAATGCAGGGGTCTATGGCTGCACCTTC
>TRBV9|TRBD1|TRBJ2-7|-
CASSTLRDRGYLYF
TGTGCCAGCAGCACCCTCCGGGACAGGGGATATTTGTACTTC
>TRBV29-1|-|TRBJ2-7|-
CSVARDAPYEQYF
TGCAGCGTCGCCCGGGACGCCCCTTACGAGCAGTACTTC
>TRBV7-2|-|TRBJ1-1|many
CASSDRLLLNAFF
TGTGCCAGCAGCGACAGGCTATTGTTGAATGCTTTCTTT
>TRBV29-1|-|TRBJ2-2|many
CSVPDGNTGELFF
TGCAGCGTTCCGGACGGGAACACCGGGGAGCTGTTTTTT
>TRBV7-8|TRBD2|TRBJ2-7|few
CASSTGLAGDTVEYF
TGTGCCAGCAGCACGGGACTAGCGGGAGATACGGTGGAGTACTTC
>TRBV10-3|TRBD1|TRBJ1-1|-
CASSPAGRGHTEAFF
TGTGCCAGCAGTCCAGCGGGCAGGGGGCACACTGAAGCTTTCTTT
>TRBV19|-|TRBJ1-2|few
CASSRDKRANYGYTF
TGTGCCAGTAGTAGGGACAAAAGGGCTAACTATGGCTACACCTTC
>TRBV14|TRBD2|TRBJ2-7|few
CASSLRGSATYEQYF
TGTGCCAGCAGTTTACGCGGGAGCGCGACATACGAGCAGTACTTC
>TRBV20-1|-|TRBJ2-7|many
CSARGHEQYF
TGCAGTGCTAGAGGGCACGAGCAGTACTTC
>TRBV7-7|TRBD1|TRBJ2-1|-
CASSPGTGDEQFF
TGTGCCAGCAGCCCAGGGACAGGAGATGAGCAGTTCTTC
>TRBV11-2|TRBD1|TRBJ1-5|-
CASSSDRDSNQPRHF
TGTGCCAGCAGCTCAGACAGGGATAGCAATCAGCCCCGGCATTTT
>TRBV5-6|-|TRBJ2-7|-
CASSLEQGRTYEQYF
TGTGCCAGCAGCTTGGAACAGGGAAGAACCTACGAGCAGTACTTC
>TRBV7-3|TRBD1|TRBJ2-7|-
CVSSLTGAEQYF
TGTGTCAGCAGCTTGACAGGGGCCGAGCAGTACTTC
>TRBV15|TRBD1|TRBJ1-2|many
CATSNQQGGDYGYTF
TGTGCCACCAGCAACCAACAGGGGGGGGACTATGGCTACACCTTC
>TRBV2|-|TRBJ2-5|-
CASSPESSETQYF
TGTGCCAGCTCCCCGGAAAGCAGTGAGACCCAGTACTTC
>TRBV7-6|-|TRBJ2-7|few
CASSFFPQKGYEQYF
TGTGCCAGCAGCTTTTTTCCCCAGAAAGGTTACGAGCAGTACTTC
>TRBV12-3/TRBV12-4|-|TRBJ1-5|many
CASRDGQFSNQPQHF
TGTGCCAGCAGGGACGGACAGTTTAGCAATCAGCCCCAGCATTTT
>TRBV7-2|TRBD1|TRBJ1-2|few
CASSQRQGGIYGYTF
TGTGCCAGCAGCCAGCGACAGGGGGGCATCTATGGCTACACCTTC
>TRBV6-5|-|TRBJ2-7|few
CASSSLPPREEQYF
TGTGCCAGCAGTTCTCTCCCCCCCAGGGAAGAGCAGTACTTC
>TRBV10-3|TRBD1|TRBJ1-1|-
CAISPGTGRNSILNTEAFF
TGTGCCATCAGCCCCGGGACAGGGCGGAATAGTATCTTGAACACTGAAGCTTTCTTT
>TRBV27|-|TRBJ1-5|-
CASSLSAGSNQPQHF
TGTGCCAGCAGTTTATCGGCGGGGTCCAATCAGCCCCAGCATTTT
>TRBV7-3|-|TRBJ1-6|few
CASSLTGQLYNSPLHF
TGTGCCAGCAGCTTAACAGGGCAATTATATAATTCACCCCTCCACTTT
>TRBV25-1|-|TRBJ1-2|-
CASSFSAGRSQGYTF
TGTGCCAGCAGCTTTTCGGCAGGGCGATCTCAGGGCTACACCTTC
>TRBV7-9|-|TRBJ1-1|-
CASSFSATTSEAFF
TGTGCCAGCAGCTTCTCGGCTACAACAAGTGAAGCTTTCTTT
>TRBV10-2|-|TRBJ1-2|many
CASGPGYYGYTF
TGCGCCAGCGGGCCAGGGTATTATGGCTACACCTTC
>TRBV9|TRBD2|TRBJ2-7|many
CASSALAGATYEQYF
TGTGCCAGCAGCGCGCTAGCGGGAGCCACCTACGAGCAGTACTTC